This T cell receptor beta chain was obtained from a study of beta chain features in type 1 diabetes. Study results and limitations: The study found fewer insertions and more deletions at VDJ junctions in type 1 diabetes patients. Cells expressing TCR highly could be over-represented by cDNA sequencing.

Donors contributed one heparinised blood draw apiece, averaging around 120 mL. Every bit of the isolated RNA underwent reverse transcription, so sequencing read expressed TCRB transcripts. The method was immunoSEQ multiplex PCR; TCRdb's version includes in-frame clones alone and lacks a portion of them. The table shows around 430,000 clones, with 30% occurring only once. Of note for this clone: Its target is not known.

Germline V CDR1 and CDR2: KGHSH, LQKENI. This CDR3 has 16 amino acids. V was clipped by 0 bases and J by 7 bases, with 19 bases between them. The receptor was isolated from a man aged 18 to 35 in good health. Sample: naive CD4+ T cells from blood. J is TRBJ2-7 and V is TRBV18, with a tentative D call TRBD2 (6 bases). This chain's CDR3 is CASSPPGGGLGGEQYF. In DNA form, the CDR3 reads TGTGCCAGCTCACCACCTGGGGGAGGCCTAGGCGGGGAGCAGTACTTC.